The entry that follows covers one T cell receptor beta chain sequence. CDR1 is SGHAT and CDR2 is FQNNGV in the germline V gene. Deletions cut 1 base from V and 9 bases from J, with 19 bases between. The CDR3 has 16 amino acids. This entry belongs to a study of blood T cell repertoires in COVID-19. Study-level background: From the United States, Italy and Spain came samples of acute and convalescent COVID-19. PBMCs, B-cell-depleted T cells, or T cells provided the cDNA or gDNA that made up the material.

Authors' data handling: Reference gene primer amplification yielded estimated nucleated cell counts. Clones were read by immunoSEQ multiplex PCR, and TCRdb kept only the in-frame ones, dropping some. V, J and clone size reflect that table, while D and trimming were determined from the DNA. Of around 65,000 clones in the sample, approximately 79% are singletons; the top ten hold 16%. The chain employs TRBV11-2 and TRBJ2-1; D might be TRBD1 (6 bases). Sequencing input: peripheral blood. The sequence was obtained from a man aged 60 to 69 with acute or convalescent COVID-19. The CDR3 spells CASSLGGSPLQGEQFF. The CDR3 DNA reads TGTGCCAGCAGCTTAGGGGGGTCCCCCTTACAGGGTGAGCAGTTCTTC.